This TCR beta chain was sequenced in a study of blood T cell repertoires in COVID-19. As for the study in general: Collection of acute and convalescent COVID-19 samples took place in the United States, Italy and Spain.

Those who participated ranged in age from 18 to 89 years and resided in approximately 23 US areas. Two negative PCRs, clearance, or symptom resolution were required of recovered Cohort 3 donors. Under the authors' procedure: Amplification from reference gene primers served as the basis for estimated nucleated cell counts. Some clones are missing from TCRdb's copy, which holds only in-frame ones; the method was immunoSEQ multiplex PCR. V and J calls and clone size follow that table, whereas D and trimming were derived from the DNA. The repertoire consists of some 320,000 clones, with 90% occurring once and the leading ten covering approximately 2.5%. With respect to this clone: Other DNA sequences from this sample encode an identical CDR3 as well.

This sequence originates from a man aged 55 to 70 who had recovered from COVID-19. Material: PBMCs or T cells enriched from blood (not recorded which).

The CDR3 sequence is CAWSVQGGSPLHF. CDR3 nucleotides: TGTGCCTGGAGTGTACAGGGTGGGTCACCCCTCCACTTT. The V and J genes are TRBV30 and TRBJ1-6, with D perhaps TRBD1 (6 bases). The length of the CDR3 is 13 residues. Germline values: CDR1 GTSNPN, CDR2 SVGIG (reference sequence). Deletions cut 0 bases from V and 10 bases from J, with 10 bases between. Full variable domain (outside the CDR3, taken from reference TRBV30 and TRBJ1-6): SQTIHQWPATLVQPVGSPLSLECTVEGTSNPNLYWYRQAAGRGLQLLFYSVGIGQISSEVPQNLSASRPQDRQFILSSKKLLLSDSGFYLCAWSVQGGSPLHFGNGTRLTVT.